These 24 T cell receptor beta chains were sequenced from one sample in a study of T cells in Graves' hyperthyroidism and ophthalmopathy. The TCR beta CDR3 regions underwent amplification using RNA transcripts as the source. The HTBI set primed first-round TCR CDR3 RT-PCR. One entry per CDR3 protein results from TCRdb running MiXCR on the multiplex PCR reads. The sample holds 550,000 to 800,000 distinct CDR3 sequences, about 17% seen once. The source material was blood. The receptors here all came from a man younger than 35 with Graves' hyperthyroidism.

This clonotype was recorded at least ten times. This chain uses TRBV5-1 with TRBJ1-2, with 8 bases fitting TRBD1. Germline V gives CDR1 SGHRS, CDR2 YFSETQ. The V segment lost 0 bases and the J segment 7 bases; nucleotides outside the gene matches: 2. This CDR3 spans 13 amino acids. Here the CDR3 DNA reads TGCGCCAGCAGCTTGGGGACAGGGCTTGGCTACACCTTC. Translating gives CASSLGTGLGYTF. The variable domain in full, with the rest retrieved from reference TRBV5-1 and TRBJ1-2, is KAGVTQTPRYLIKTRGQQVTLSCSPISGHRSVSWYQQTPGQGLQFLFEYFSETQRNKGNFPGRFSGRQFSNSRSEMNVSTLELGDSALYLCASSLGTGLGYTFGSGTRLTVV.

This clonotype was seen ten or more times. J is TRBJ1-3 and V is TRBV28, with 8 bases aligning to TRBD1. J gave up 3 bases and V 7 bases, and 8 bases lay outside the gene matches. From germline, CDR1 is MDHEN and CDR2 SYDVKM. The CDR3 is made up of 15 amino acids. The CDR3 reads CASTTGGGYGNTIYF. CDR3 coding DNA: TGTGCCAGCACCACAGGGGGAGGTTATGGAAACACCATATATTTT. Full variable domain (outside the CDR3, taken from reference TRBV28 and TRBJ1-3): DVKVTQSSRYLVKRTGEKVFLECVQDMDHENMFWYRQDPGLGLRLIYFSYDVKMKEKGDIPEGYSVSREKKERFSLILESASTNQTSMYLCASTTGGGYGNTIYFGEGSWLTVV.

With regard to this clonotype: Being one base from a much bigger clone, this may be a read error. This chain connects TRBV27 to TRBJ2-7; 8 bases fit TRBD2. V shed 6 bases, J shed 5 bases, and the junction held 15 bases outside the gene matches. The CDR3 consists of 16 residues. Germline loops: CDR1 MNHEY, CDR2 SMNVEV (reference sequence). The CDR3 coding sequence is TGTGCCAGCAGCCTTAGGGGACTAGTGGGAGTTGACGAGCAGTACTTC. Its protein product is CASSLRGLVGVDEQYF.

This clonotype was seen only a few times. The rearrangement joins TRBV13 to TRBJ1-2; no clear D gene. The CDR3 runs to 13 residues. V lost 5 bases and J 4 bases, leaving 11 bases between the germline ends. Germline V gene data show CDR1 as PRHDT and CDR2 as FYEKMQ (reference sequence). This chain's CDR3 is CASSPSGVYGYTF. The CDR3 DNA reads TGTGCCAGCAGCCCCTCCGGGGTCTATGGCTACACCTTC.

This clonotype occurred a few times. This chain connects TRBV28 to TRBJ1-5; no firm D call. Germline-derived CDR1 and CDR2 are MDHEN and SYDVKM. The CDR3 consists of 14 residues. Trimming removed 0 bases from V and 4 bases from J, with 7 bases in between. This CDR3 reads CASSLWQINQPQHF. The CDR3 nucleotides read TGTGCCAGCAGTTTATGGCAGATAAATCAGCCCCAGCATTTT.

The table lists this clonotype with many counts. CDR3 sequence (DNA): TGTGCCAGCAGTGAGGGGCGGGGGGGGCCAAATGAGCAGTTCTTC. This translates into CASSEGRGGPNEQFF. The rearrangement joins TRBV2 to TRBJ2-1; TRBD2 matches at 9 bases. Germline V gives CDR1 SNHLY, CDR2 FYNNEI. Trimming removed 3 bases from V and 7 bases from J; junction bases left unmatched: 7. The CDR3 contains 15 residues.

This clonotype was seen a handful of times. DNA of the CDR3: TGTGCCAGCAGCTTAGATAATAGACAGGAAGAGACCCAGTACTTC. Protein: CASSLDNRQEETQYF. V usage is TRBV11-3 and J usage is TRBJ2-5; D might be TRBD1 (6 bases). Trimming cost V 0 bases and J 3 bases, with 11 bases left between them. CDR1 is SGHNT, CDR2 YENEEA, per germline. The CDR3 is 15 residues long.

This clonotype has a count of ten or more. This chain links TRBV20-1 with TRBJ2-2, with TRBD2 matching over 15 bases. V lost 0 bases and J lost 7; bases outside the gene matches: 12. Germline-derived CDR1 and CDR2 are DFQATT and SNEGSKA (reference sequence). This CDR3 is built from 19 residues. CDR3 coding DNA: TGCAGTGCTAGAGATAGGTCAGGACTAGCGGGAGGGGCTGGCGGGGAGCTGTTTTTT. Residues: CSARDRSGLAGGAGGELFF.

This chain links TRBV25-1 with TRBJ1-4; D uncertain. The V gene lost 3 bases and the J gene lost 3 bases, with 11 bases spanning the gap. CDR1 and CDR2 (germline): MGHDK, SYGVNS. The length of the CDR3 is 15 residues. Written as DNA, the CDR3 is TGTGCCAGCAGTGATATAGGAGAATCTAATGAAAAACTGTTTTTT. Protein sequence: CASSDIGESNEKLFF.

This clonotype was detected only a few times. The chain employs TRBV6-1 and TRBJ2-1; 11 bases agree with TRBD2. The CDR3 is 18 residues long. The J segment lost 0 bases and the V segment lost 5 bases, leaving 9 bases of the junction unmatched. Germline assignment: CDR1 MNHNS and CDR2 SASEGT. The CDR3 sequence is CASSYPASGRPSYNEQFF. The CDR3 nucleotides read TGTGCCAGCAGTTATCCGGCTAGCGGGAGGCCCTCCTACAATGAGCAGTTCTTC.

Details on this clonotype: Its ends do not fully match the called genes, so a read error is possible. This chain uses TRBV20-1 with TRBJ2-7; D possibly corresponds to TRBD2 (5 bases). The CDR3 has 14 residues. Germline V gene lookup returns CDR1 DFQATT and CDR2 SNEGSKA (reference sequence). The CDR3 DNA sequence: TGCAGTGCTAGAGATCGGGGATACGCCTACGAGCGGTACTTC. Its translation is CSARDRGYAYERYF.

CDR3 DNA sequence: TGTGCCAGCACGAGGGGGGATGAGCAGTTCTTC. Protein: CASTRGDEQFF. The chain joins TRBV28 to TRBJ2-1, with D possibly being TRBD1 or TRBD2 (6 bases each). Germline CDR1 is MDHEN and CDR2 is SYDVKM. V gave up 7 bases and J gave up 8 bases, with 9 bases separating them. The CDR3 is 11 amino acids.

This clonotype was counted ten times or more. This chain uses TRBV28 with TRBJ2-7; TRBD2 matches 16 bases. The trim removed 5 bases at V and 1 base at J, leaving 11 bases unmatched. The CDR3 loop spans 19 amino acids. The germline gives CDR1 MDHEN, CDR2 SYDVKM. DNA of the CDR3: TGTGCCAGCAGTCGGCTTCCGGGACTAGCGGGAGGGCTTTCCTACGAGCAGTACTTC. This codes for CASSRLPGLAGGLSYEQYF.

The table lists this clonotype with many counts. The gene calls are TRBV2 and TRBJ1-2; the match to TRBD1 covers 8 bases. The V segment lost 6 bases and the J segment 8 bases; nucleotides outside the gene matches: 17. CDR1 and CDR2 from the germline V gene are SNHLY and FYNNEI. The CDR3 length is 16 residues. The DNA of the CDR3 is TGTGCCAGCAGCTACGACAGGGGATCCTCTTCTAGCGGCTACACCTTC. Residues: CASSYDRGSSSSGYTF.

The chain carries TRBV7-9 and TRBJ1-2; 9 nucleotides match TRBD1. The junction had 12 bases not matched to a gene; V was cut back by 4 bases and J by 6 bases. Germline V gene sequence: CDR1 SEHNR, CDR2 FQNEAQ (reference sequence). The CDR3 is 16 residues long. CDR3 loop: CASSSKYRGPIDGYTF. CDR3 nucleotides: TGTGCCAGCAGCTCCAAATACAGGGGGCCGATTGATGGCTACACCTTC.

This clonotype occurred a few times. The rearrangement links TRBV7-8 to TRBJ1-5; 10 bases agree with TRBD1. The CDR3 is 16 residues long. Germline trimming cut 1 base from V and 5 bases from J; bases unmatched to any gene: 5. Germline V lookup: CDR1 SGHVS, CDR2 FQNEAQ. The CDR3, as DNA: TGTGCCAGCAGCTTAGGAAGGACAGGGGGATATCAGCCCCAGCATTTT. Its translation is CASSLGRTGGYQPQHF.

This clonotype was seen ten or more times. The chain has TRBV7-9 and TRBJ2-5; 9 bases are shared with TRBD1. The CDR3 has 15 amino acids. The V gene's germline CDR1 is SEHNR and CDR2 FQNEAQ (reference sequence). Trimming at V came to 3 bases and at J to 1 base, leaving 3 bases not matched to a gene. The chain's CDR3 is CASSFVQGAQETQYF. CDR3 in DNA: TGTGCCAGCAGCTTTGTACAGGGGGCCCAAGAGACCCAGTACTTC. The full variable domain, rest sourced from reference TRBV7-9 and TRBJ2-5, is DTGVSQNPRHKITKRGQNVTFRCDPISEHNRLYWYRQTLGQGPEFLTYFQNEAQLEKSRLLSDRFSAERPKGSFSTLEIQRTEQGDSAMYLCASSFVQGAQETQYFGPGTRLLVL.

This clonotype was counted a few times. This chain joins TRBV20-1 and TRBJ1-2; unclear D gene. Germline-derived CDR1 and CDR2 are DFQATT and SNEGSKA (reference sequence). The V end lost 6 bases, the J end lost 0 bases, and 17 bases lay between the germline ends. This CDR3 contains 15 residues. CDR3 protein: CSATTILLANYGYTF. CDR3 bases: TGCAGTGCCACTACTATTCTTTTAGCTAACTATGGCTACACCTTC.

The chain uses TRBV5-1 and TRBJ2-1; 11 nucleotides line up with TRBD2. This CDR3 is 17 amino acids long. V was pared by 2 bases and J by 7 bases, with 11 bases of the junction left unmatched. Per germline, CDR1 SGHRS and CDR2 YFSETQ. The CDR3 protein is CASSLEDLAGGWNEQFF. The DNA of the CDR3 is TGCGCCAGCAGCTTAGAGGACCTAGCGGGAGGTTGGAATGAGCAGTTCTTC.

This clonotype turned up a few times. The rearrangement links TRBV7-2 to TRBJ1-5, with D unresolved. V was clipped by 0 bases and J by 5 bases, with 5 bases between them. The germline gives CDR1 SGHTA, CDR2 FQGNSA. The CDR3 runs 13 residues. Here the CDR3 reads CASSLAADQPQHF. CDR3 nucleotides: TGTGCCAGCAGCTTAGCGGCGGATCAGCCCCAGCATTTT. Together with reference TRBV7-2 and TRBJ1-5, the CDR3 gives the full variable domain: GAGVSQSPSNKVTEKGKDVELRCDPISGHTALYWYRQSLGQGLEFLIYFQGNSAPDKSGLPSDRFSAERTGGSVSTLTIQRTQQEDSAVYLCASSLAADQPQHFGDGTRLSIL.

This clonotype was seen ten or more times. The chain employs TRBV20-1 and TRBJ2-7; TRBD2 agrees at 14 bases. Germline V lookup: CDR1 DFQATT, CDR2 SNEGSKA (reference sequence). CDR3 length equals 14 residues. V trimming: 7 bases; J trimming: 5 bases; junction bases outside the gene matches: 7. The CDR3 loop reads CSGLAGGPKDEQYF. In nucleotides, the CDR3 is TGCAGTGGACTAGCGGGAGGGCCTAAGGACGAGCAGTACTTC.

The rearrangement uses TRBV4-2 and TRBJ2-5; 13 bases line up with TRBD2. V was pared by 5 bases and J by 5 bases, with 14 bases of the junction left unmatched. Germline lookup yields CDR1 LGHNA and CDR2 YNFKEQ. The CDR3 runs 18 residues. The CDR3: CASSRAGTSGIVGETQYF. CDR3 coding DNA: TGTGCCAGCAGCAGGGCCGGGACTAGCGGGATCGTCGGGGAGACCCAGTACTTC.

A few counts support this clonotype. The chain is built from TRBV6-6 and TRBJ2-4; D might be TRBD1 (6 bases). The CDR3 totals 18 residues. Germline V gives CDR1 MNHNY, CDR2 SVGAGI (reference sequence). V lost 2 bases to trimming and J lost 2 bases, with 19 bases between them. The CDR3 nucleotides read TGTGCCAGCAGTTACACTACCTCAGGGGACCTAACCAAAAACATTCAGTACTTC. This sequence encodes CASSYTTSGDLTKNIQYF.

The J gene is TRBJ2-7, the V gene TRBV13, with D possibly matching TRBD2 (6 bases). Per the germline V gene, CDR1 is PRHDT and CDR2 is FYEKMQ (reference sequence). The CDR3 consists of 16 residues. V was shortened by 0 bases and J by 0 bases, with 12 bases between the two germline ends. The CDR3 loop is CASSLGASAHSYEQYF. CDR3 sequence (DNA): TGTGCCAGCAGCTTAGGCGCTAGCGCCCACTCCTACGAGCAGTACTTC.